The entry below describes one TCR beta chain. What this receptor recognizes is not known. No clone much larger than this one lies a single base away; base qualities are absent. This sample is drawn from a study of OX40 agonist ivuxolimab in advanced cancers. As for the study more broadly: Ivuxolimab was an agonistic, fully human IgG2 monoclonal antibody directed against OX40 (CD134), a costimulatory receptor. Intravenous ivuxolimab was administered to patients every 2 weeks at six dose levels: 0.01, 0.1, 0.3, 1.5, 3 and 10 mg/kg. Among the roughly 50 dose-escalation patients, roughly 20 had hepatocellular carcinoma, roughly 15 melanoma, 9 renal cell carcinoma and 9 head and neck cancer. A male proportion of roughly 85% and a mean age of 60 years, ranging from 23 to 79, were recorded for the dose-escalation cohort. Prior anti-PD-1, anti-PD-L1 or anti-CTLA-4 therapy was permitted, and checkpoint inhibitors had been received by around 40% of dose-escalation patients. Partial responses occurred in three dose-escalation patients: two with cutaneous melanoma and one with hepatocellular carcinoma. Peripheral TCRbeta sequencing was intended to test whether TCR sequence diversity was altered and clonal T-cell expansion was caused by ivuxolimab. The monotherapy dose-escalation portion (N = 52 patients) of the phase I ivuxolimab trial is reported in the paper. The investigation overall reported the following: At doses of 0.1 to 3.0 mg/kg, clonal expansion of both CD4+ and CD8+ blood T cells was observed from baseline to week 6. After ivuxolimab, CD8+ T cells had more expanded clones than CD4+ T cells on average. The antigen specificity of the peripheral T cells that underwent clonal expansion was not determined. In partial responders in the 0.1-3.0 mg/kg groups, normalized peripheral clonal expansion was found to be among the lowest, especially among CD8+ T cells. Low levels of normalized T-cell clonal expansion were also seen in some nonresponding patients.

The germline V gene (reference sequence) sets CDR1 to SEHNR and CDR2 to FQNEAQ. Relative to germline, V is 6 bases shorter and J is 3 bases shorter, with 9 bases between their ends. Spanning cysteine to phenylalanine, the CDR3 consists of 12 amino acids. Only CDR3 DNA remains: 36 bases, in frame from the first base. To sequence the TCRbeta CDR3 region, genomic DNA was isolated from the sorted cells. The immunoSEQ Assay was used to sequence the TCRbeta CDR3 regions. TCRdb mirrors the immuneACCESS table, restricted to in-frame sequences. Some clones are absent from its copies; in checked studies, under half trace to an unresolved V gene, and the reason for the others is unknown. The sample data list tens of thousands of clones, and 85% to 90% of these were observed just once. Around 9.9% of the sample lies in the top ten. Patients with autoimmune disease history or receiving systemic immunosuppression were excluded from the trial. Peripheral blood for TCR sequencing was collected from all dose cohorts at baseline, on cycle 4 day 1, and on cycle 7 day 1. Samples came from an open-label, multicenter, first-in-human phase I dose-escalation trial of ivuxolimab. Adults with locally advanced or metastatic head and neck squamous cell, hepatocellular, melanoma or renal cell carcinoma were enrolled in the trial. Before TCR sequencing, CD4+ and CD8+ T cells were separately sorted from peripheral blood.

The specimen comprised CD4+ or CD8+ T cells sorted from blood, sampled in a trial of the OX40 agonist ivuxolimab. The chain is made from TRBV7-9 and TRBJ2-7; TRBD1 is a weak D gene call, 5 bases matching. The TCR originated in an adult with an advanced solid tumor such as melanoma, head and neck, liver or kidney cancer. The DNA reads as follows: TGTGCCAGCAGGTATACAGGCTACGAGCAGTACTTC. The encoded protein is CASRYTGYEQYF.